These T cell receptor beta chains were read from a single sample in a study of blood T cells in healthy people across ages. One entry per CDR3 protein, called by TCRdb with MiXCR from the 5' RACE reads. The sample has some 1.1 million distinct CDR3 sequences; less than 45% are singletons. Sample: blood. All receptors come from a man aged 18 to 29 in good health. Both conserved end residues are part of each CDR3. Each record gives: clone size, D gene, V gene, J gene, CDR3 DNA, CDR3 protein. The D gene is left open where the match is weak. The size of a clone is reported for some rows only, either as once, few or many, or as a class for expanded clones.

>once|-|TRBV21-1|TRBJ1-4
TGTGCCAGCAGCCACGGCGCGCGGAGGTATGAAAAACTGTTTTTT
CASSHGARRYEKLFF
>-|TRBD2|TRBV20-1|TRBJ2-3
TGCAGTGCTAGGGCCCCTCGTAGCGGGGGGGAGCAGTATTTT
CSARAPRSGGEQYF
>-|-|TRBV12-3/TRBV12-4|TRBJ1-2
TGTGCCAGCAGATCGGGGGGTACGGGCTACACCTTC
CASRSGGTGYTF
>few|-|TRBV27|TRBJ2-3
TGTGCCAGCAGTTTGATAGCGGCCAGCACAGATACGCAGTATTTT
CASSLIAASTDTQYF
>-|-|TRBV11-2|TRBJ2-3
TGTGCCAGCAGCCTCACGGGATCCAGCATGCAGTATTTT
CASSLTGSSMQYF
>-|-|TRBV29-1|TRBJ1-1
TGCAGCGCCACGCCGCGTGGCAGTTTGAACACTGAAGCTTTCTTT
CSATPRGSLNTEAFF
>-|TRBD1|TRBV4-1|TRBJ1-2
TGCGCCAGCAGCCAGTACCCCGGGACAGCTGGCTACACCTTC
CASSQYPGTAGYTF
>few|-|TRBV4-3|TRBJ2-1
TGCGCCAGCAGCCAACAGTTCCTTGGCCAAAGCTCCTACAATGAGCAGTTCTTC
CASSQQFLGQSSYNEQFF
>few|-|TRBV5-1|TRBJ2-3
TGCGCCAGCAGCTTGGGGGGGCCCTCTGAGGATACGCAGTATTTT
CASSLGGPSEDTQYF
>-|TRBD1|TRBV7-9|TRBJ1-4
TGTGCCAGCAGCCTTATGACAGGGAGTTATAATGAAAAACTGTTTTTT
CASSLMTGSYNEKLFF
>-|TRBD2|TRBV11-2|TRBJ2-3
TGTGCCAGCAGCCCCTCGGGACTAGTCAGAGATACGCAGTATTTT
CASSPSGLVRDTQYF
>-|-|TRBV12-3/TRBV12-4|TRBJ1-5
TGTGCCAGCACCCTGGGGCAATATCAGCCCCAGCATTTT
CASTLGQYQPQHF
>few|-|TRBV29-1|TRBJ1-1
TGCAGCGTCGCTGGACAGTGGCGAACTGAAGCTTTCTTT
CSVAGQWRTEAFF
>few|-|TRBV6-1|TRBJ2-6
TGTGCCAGTGGACCTGGGGCCAACGTCCTGACTTTC
CASGPGANVLTF
>few|TRBD1|TRBV27|TRBJ1-5
TGTGCCAGAACCGACAGGGGCGGTCAGCCCCAGCATTTT
CARTDRGGQPQHF
>-|-|TRBV5-1|TRBJ2-4
TGCGCCAGCAGCTTAACGACTCGAGGGGGGGACATTCAGTACTTC
CASSLTTRGGDIQYF
>-|TRBD1|TRBV7-8|TRBJ1-2
TGTGCCAGCAGCTTAGGGATTCAGGGGGCTGGCTATGGCTACACCTTC
CASSLGIQGAGYGYTF
>-|TRBD2|TRBV28|TRBJ2-7
TGTGCCAGCAGTTTAGGAAAGACTAGCGGGGGGTACGAGCAGTACTTC
CASSLGKTSGGYEQYF
>few|-|TRBV4-3|TRBJ1-2
TGCGCCAGCAGCCGCGGTCTAGCAAACTATGGCTACACCTTC
CASSRGLANYGYTF
>-|TRBD2|TRBV6-2/TRBV6-3|TRBJ2-1
TGTGCCAGCAGTTACGGATTAACGGGGGGATACTACAATGAGCAGTTCTTC
CASSYGLTGGYYNEQFF
>many|-|TRBV20-1|TRBJ2-3
TGCAGTGCTAGAGAGAGGACAGCCGCGAGCACAGATACGCAGTATTTT
CSARERTAASTDTQYF
>few|-|TRBV20-1|TRBJ1-1
TGCAGTGCTAGAGGGTCGGGTTGGTCCACTGAAGCTTTCTTT
CSARGSGWSTEAFF
>-|TRBD2|TRBV12-3/TRBV12-4|TRBJ2-5
TGTGCCAGCAAACTAGCGGGCGAGGCCCAGTACTTC
CASKLAGEAQYF
>many|-|TRBV12-5|TRBJ2-1
TGTGCCTCGGGACTCTACAATGAGCAGTTCTTC
CASGLYNEQFF
>few|-|TRBV29-1|TRBJ2-2
TGCAGCGTTGAGAGTGGGGGGACGAACACCGGGGAGCTGTTTTTT
CSVESGGTNTGELFF
>-|-|TRBV7-9|TRBJ1-4
TGTGCCAGCAGCGTACGCACAGTGAATGAAAAACTGTTTTTT
CASSVRTVNEKLFF
>few|-|TRBV20-1|TRBJ2-4
TGCAGTGCTACCAAATCCGGGGTCCTAGCCAAAAACATTCAGTACTTC
CSATKSGVLAKNIQYF
>-|TRBD2|TRBV20-1|TRBJ2-1
TGCAGTGCTAGAGATCCCTCGGCTAGCGGGGTGAACAATGAGCAGTTCTTC
CSARDPSASGVNNEQFF
>-|-|TRBV6-2/TRBV6-3|TRBJ2-7
TGTGCCAGCAGTTACAAGCGGTACGAGCAGTACTTC
CASSYKRYEQYF
>-|-|TRBV4-1|TRBJ1-2
TGCGCCAGCAGCCAAGATAAAACAGGCCAGTTAGCTAACTATGGCTACACCTTC
CASSQDKTGQLANYGYTF
>-|-|TRBV27|TRBJ1-1
TGTGCCAGCAGTTGGGGGGGGCACACTGAAGCTTTCTTT
CASSWGGHTEAFF
>-|-|TRBV19|TRBJ1-1
TGTGCCAGTAGTGCGTCCAGGGGTGGGGAGAACACTGAAGCTTTCTTT
CASSASRGGENTEAFF
>-|-|TRBV27|TRBJ1-4
TGTGCCAGCAGTTTAATCGGGGGAACTAATGAAAAACTGTTTTTT
CASSLIGGTNEKLFF
>few|-|TRBV29-1|TRBJ2-1
TGCAGCGTCGCCCGCCGGGGACAAGAGCAGTTCTTC
CSVARRGQEQFF
>-|-|TRBV12-3/TRBV12-4|TRBJ2-7
TGTGCCCGCACTCGACCGGGACTTAACTACGAGCAGTACTTC
CARTRPGLNYEQYF
>-|TRBD1|TRBV7-9|TRBJ2-1
TGTGCCAGCAGCGTAGTACACAGGGGTAATGAGCAGTTCTTC
CASSVVHRGNEQFF
>once|-|TRBV5-4|TRBJ1-6
TGTGCCAGCAGCTTGTTAGGGAAGGGATCACCCCCCCACTTT
CASSLLGKGSPPHF
>-|-|TRBV2|TRBJ2-1
TGTGCCAGCAGTGAAGAACGGGCCAGCATTTCCTACGAGCAGTTCTTC
CASSEERASISYEQFF
>-|-|TRBV7-2|TRBJ2-7
TGTGCCAGCAGCTTACGAGGGGCCGATGAATACGAGCAGTACTTC
CASSLRGADEYEQYF
>-|TRBD2|TRBV7-2|TRBJ2-1
TGTGCCAGCAGCTTACTAGCGGGGGACATCTACAATGAGCAGTTCTTC
CASSLLAGDIYNEQFF
>few|-|TRBV19|TRBJ2-1
TGTGCCAGTAGTATTTCGGGGAACGGTGAGCAGTTCTTC
CASSISGNGEQFF